Given below is one T cell receptor beta chain in context. Its target antigen remains unknown. No base quality information exists; no much larger clone differs at one position. This entry belongs to a study of shared clonotypes between healthy human individuals (TCRdb year 2020). For the wider study: A few men and a couple of women, aged 18 to 49 years, made up the cohort. For each donor, CD4 naive and CD4 memory were each given three plates, CD8 naive was given two plates, and CD8 memory was given one plate. To estimate repertoire size and how much clonotype sharing occurs between individuals, the study deeply sequenced the blood TCR repertoires of several healthy adults. To increase sequencing depth and limit assay-specific biases, different laboratories used diverse techniques to prepare libraries and sequence TCR repertoires. Each donor's leukapheresis produced roughly between roughly 0.85 and 9.5 billion PBMCs. Here is what the overall study found, with its caveats: Sampling was restricted to blood, and TCR repertoires in tissues likely differ from the TCR repertoires found in blood. Compared with non-shared clonotypes, clonotypes shared by all four sorted-subset donors had higher generation probabilities. Naive subsets generally had larger estimated clonotype richness than memory subsets. Across a few donors, about 5.2% of naive CD4, approximately 4% of naive CD8, approximately 2.5% of memory CD4, and about 0.4% of memory CD8 clonotypes were shared. Based on pairwise subsampling, the degree of clonotype sharing among donors was expected to be affected by sequencing depth. The genetic and exposure-history diversity represented was limited by the small number of donors. Even with the large sequencing depth, rarefaction of the sorted-subset datasets indicated that sequencing was incomplete.

CD8 naive samples were CD45RO-negative cells positively selected for CCR7, giving a CD45RA+CCR7+ population that excluded TemRA cells. The donors were healthy, HIV-negative adults with no recently reported acute infections or vaccinations. Only Caucasian adults living in Nashville, Tennessee, USA were represented among the donors. Blood was collected by leukapheresis, and PBMCs were isolated by Ficoll-Histopaque density gradient centrifugation and then cryopreserved in liquid nitrogen vapor phase. Analytical flow cytometry was used to check the purity and quantity of each magnetically sorted T cell population. Each sorted fraction had its genomic DNA isolated and then quantified by UV absorbance on a Nanodrop 2000c. TCR CDR3 regions were amplified from genomic DNA by multiplex PCR using the deep immunoSEQ assay. Genomic DNA extracted from each cell subset was distributed evenly over all wells of several immunoSEQ 96-well plates, and each plate served as one replicate. For sorted subsets, each replicate PCR was loaded with 200 to 250 ng genomic DNA, equivalent to 25,000 to 30,000 T cell genomes. Purified libraries were measured with a Qubit 3.0 fluorometer, size-checked on a Bioanalyzer 2100, and measured again with the KAPA Library Quantification kit. A separate single-read 150-cycle Illumina NextSeq 550 flow cell was used to sequence each immunoSEQ 96-well plate. In the authors' own workflow: Because the immunoSEQ output included only junctional sequences and no quality scores, the filtering could not be the same as the filtering used for full-length reads. To assign V/J genes and CDR3, sequences were annotated using PyIR, a Python wrapper for IgBLAST v1.9, with IMGT germline references. Any read was removed if the V/J assignment was weak (E-value above 1e-6), the CDR3 was missing, or the read contained stop codons, out-of-frame junctions, or ambiguous translated residues. V3J clonotypes were defined as sequences sharing an identical inferred V gene, J gene, and CDR3 amino acid sequence. Percentage overlap between repertoires was calculated by dividing the number of shared unique clonotypes by the size of the smaller repertoire. Richness of each repertoire was evaluated using RTK rarefaction, the Chao1 estimator, and Recon v2.1 estimates of unobserved clonotypes. For all TCRbeta clonotypes obtained by the gDNA method from several donors, generation probabilities were computed with OLGA. The source is immuneACCESS, and TCRdb retained only in-frame sequences with V and J called. Part of the clones is not carried over; for the studies checked, unresolved V genes explain less than half of this, and the remainder is unexplained. From that table come the V and J calls and clone size; the DNA was used to work out D and trimming. This sample comprises roughly 810,000 clones, 96% of them detected only once. Of the sample, less than 0.25% falls within the top ten clones.

The CDR3 numbers 12 residues from cysteine through phenylalanine. Just CDR3 DNA is preserved here, 36 bases in frame from base 1. Per the germline V gene, MNHNS is the CDR1 and SASEGT is the CDR2. V loses 1 base, J loses 7 bases, and the germline ends lie 8 bases apart. Sequencing was performed on naive CD8+ T cells sorted from blood. In the paper's terms, the cell subset or site label means: CD45RA+CCR7+. The rearrangement combines TRBV6-1 with TRBJ2-7; a tentative D call is TRBD2 (6 bases match). The source is a man aged 30 to 39 in good health. The encoded CDR3 is CASSEGREEQYF. The bases are TGTGCCAGCAGTGAAGGGCGGGAAGAGCAGTACTTC.